A selection of T cell receptor beta chains follows, all from one sample in a study of blood T cell repertoires in COVID-19. Sequenced by immunoSEQ multiplex PCR; TCRdb stores in-frame clones only, minus some. The data hold roughly 92,000 clones, with 80% to 90% observed a single time. The sequenced sample was peripheral blood. The receptors shown here come from a human donor with acute or convalescent COVID-19. The donor label of this sample is uncertain. CDR3s include the opening cysteine and the closing phenylalanine or tryptophan. The order of the fields is clone size, V gene, J gene, D gene, CDR3 DNA, CDR3 protein. A D gene is named only where the DNA matches it firmly. Only some rows state a clone size, as once, few, many or a class for expanded clones.

>-|TRBV2|TRBJ1-1|TRBD1
TGTGCCAGCAGCGCAACAGGGGTGGGCACTGAAGCTTTCTTT
CASSATGVGTEAFF
>-|TRBV7-2|TRBJ2-2|-
TGTGCCAGCAGCTCGAACCAGGGGCGAATCACCGGGGAGCTGTTTTTT
CASSSNQGRITGELFF
>-|TRBV6-6|TRBJ1-4|-
TGTGCCACCCGGACAGTTGATGAAAAACTGTTTTTT
CATRTVDEKLFF
>-|TRBV2|TRBJ2-2|-
TGTGCCACAGGAGGGCGCCTCACCGGGGAGCTGTTTTTT
CATGGRLTGELFF
>-|TRBV6-2/TRBV6-3|TRBJ2-1|TRBD2
TGTGCCAGCAGTTACTCGACGGGGGGAGGTAATGAGCAGTTCTTC
CASSYSTGGGNEQFF
>-|TRBV6-2/TRBV6-3|TRBJ2-2|-
TGTGCCAGCAGTTACTCTAGCGCGGACACCGGGGAGCTGTTTTTT
CASSYSSADTGELFF
>-|TRBV27|TRBJ2-3|-
TGTGCCAGCAGTTTGGGGAGACGAAACACAGATACGCAGTATTTT
CASSLGRRNTDTQYF
>-|TRBV7-8|TRBJ2-5|TRBD2
TGTGCCAGCAGCTTAGTCTCTAGCGGGGGGGCCGGGGAGACCCAGTACTTC
CASSLVSSGGAGETQYF
>-|TRBV10-3|TRBJ1-2|-
TGTGCCATCAGTGCGGCCGAATCAAGACAGGATTACTATGGCTACACCTTC
CAISAAESRQDYYGYTF
>-|TRBV9|TRBJ2-3|-
TGTGCCAGCAGCGTAGGGGGCTCCACAGATACGCAGTATTTT
CASSVGGSTDTQYF
>-|TRBV9|TRBJ2-2|-
TGTGCCAGCAGCCAGGGCCTGGGGACTGGGGAGCTGTTTTTT
CASSQGLGTGELFF
>once|TRBV5-1|TRBJ2-3|TRBD2
TGCGCCAGCAGCTTGGGCGGACTAGTTGGCACAGATACGCAGTATTTT
CASSLGGLVGTDTQYF
>-|TRBV24-1|TRBJ2-3|-
TGTGCCACCAGTGATCTAAGGGGCCTAAGCACAGATACGCAGTATTTT
CATSDLRGLSTDTQYF
>few|TRBV11-3|TRBJ2-1|TRBD2
TGTGCCAGCAGCTTAGAAGGGACTAGAGGAGACAATGAGCAGTTCTTC
CASSLEGTRGDNEQFF
>-|TRBV18|TRBJ2-7|-
TGTGCCAGCTCACCCTCGGGACTCCTGAGCTCCTACGAGCAGTACTTC
CASSPSGLLSSYEQYF
>once|TRBV6-5|TRBJ2-2|-
TGTGCCAGCAGAACAGGGTTTGTGGCCGCCGGGGAGCTGTTTTTT
CASRTGFVAAGELFF
>-|TRBV3-1/TRBV3-2|TRBJ2-1|TRBD2
TGTGCCAGCAGCCAAACCCCCGGGACTAGCAATGAGCAGTTCTTC
CASSQTPGTSNEQFF
>-|TRBV5-1|TRBJ2-7|-
TGCGCCAGCAGCTTGGCGCAGGGAGGCCCCTACGAGCAGTACTTC
CASSLAQGGPYEQYF
>-|TRBV28|TRBJ2-1|TRBD2
TGTGCCAGCCACCGTGGGACTAGTTTCAATGAGCAGTTCTTC
CASHRGTSFNEQFF
>-|TRBV27|TRBJ1-1|TRBD1
TGTGCCAGCAGTAGCCGGACAGGTGACACTGAAGCTTTCTTT
CASSSRTGDTEAFF
>-|TRBV11-3|TRBJ2-7|TRBD2
TGTGCCAGCAGCTTAATGGGACTAGCGGGGGGTTACGAGCAGTACTTC
CASSLMGLAGGYEQYF
>few|TRBV30|TRBJ1-4|-
TGTGCCTGGAGTGTACTGAACAATGAAAAACTGTTTTTT
CAWSVLNNEKLFF
>-|TRBV27|TRBJ2-5|TRBD2
TGTGCCAGCAGTTTGGTGGGTTCGACTAGCGGGGGGCCAGCGAGGAAGACCCAGTACTTC
CASSLVGSTSGGPARKTQYF
>-|TRBV16|TRBJ2-6|-
TGTGCCAGCAGCCAATACCGAGCTGGGGCCAACGTCCTGACTTTC
CASSQYRAGANVLTF
>-|TRBV2|TRBJ2-2|-
TGTGCCAGCACGGAGGCAAACACCGGGGAGCTGTTTTTT
CASTEANTGELFF
>-|TRBV5-1|TRBJ1-5|-
TGCGCCAGCAGCTTACAGGGAGAGGGGCCCCAGCATTTT
CASSLQGEGPQHF
>-|TRBV5-5|TRBJ2-6|-
TGTGCCAGCAGCTCGGCGGGTCTTGGGGCCAACGTCCTGACTTTC
CASSSAGLGANVLTF
>-|TRBV6-2/TRBV6-3|TRBJ2-2|TRBD2
TGTGCCAGCAGTTACTGGGCGGGGGGCGGTACCGGGGAGCTGTTTTTT
CASSYWAGGGTGELFF
>-|TRBV12-3/TRBV12-4|TRBJ2-7|TRBD1
TGTGCCAGCACACCGACAGGGTACGGCGAGCAGTACTTC
CASTPTGYGEQYF
>-|TRBV9|TRBJ2-7|TRBD1
TGTGCCAGCAGCGTAGCGGGACAGGGCTTATACGAGCAGTACTTC
CASSVAGQGLYEQYF
>-|TRBV30|TRBJ1-6|-
TGTGCCTGGAGCGCCAGGGGTTCCTATAATTCACCCCTCCACTTT
CAWSARGSYNSPLHF
>few|TRBV7-9|TRBJ1-2|TRBD1
TGTGCCAGCAGCCAGACAGGGAACTATGGCTACACCTTC
CASSQTGNYGYTF
>-|TRBV7-9|TRBJ1-4|TRBD1
TGTGCCAGCAGCTTAGGGGACAGACTTAATGAAAAACTGTTTTTT
CASSLGDRLNEKLFF
>few|TRBV18|TRBJ1-4|-
TGTGCCAGCTCACAGGGGCCCGTTGGAAAACTGTTTTTT
CASSQGPVGKLFF
>-|TRBV7-7|TRBJ1-1|-
TGTGCTAGCAGCCGTACAGTGACCACTGAAGCTTTCTTT
CASSRTVTTEAFF
>-|TRBV2|TRBJ1-1|-
TGTGCCAGCAGTCTTACAGGCGGGATGAACACTGAAGCTTTCTTT
CASSLTGGMNTEAFF
>-|TRBV27|TRBJ2-7|TRBD2
TGTGCCAGCAGTTTCTATGCGGGGGGGCCCTACGAGCAGTACTTC
CASSFYAGGPYEQYF
>-|TRBV18|TRBJ2-3|TRBD1
TGTGCCAGCTCACCGACAGGGGGGCGCACAGATACGCAGTATTTT
CASSPTGGRTDTQYF
>once|TRBV7-9|TRBJ2-2|-
TGTGCCAGCAGCTTAGCCGACACCGGGGAGCTGTTTTTT
CASSLADTGELFF
>once|TRBV3-1/TRBV3-2|TRBJ1-3|-
TGTGCCAGCAGCCAAGGTGGTGGGGGCCCTGGAAACACCATATATTTT
CASSQGGGGPGNTIYF
>-|TRBV6-1|TRBJ1-5|-
TGTGCCAGCAGTGAAGCTTGGGACAAAAATCAGCCCCAGCATTTT
CASSEAWDKNQPQHF
>-|TRBV11-3|TRBJ1-1|TRBD1
TGTGCCAGCAGCCAGGACAGGGACGGGGCTTTCTTT
CASSQDRDGAFF
>-|TRBV28|TRBJ1-1|-
TGTGCCAGCAGTTTCGGCAGGGGTTGGACTGAAGCTTTCTTT
CASSFGRGWTEAFF
>-|TRBV25-1|TRBJ2-1|TRBD1
TGTGCCAGCAGACAAACAGGGGCCTACAATGAGCAGTTCTTC
CASRQTGAYNEQFF
>-|TRBV2|TRBJ2-7|TRBD1
TGTGCCAGCCAACCGGGACAGCTGAGCTCCTACGAGCAGTACTTC
CASQPGQLSSYEQYF
>-|TRBV7-2|TRBJ1-5|-
TGTGCCAGCAGCCCGCGGAATCTCAATCAGCCCCAGCATTTT
CASSPRNLNQPQHF
>-|TRBV19|TRBJ1-5|-
TGTGCCAGTACTTGGACTGATAGCAATCAGCCCCAGCATTTT
CASTWTDSNQPQHF
>-|TRBV30|TRBJ2-7|-
TGTGCCTGGAGTGTCTATGGCGGGCCTGGCTACGAGCAGTACTTC
CAWSVYGGPGYEQYF